This TCR beta chain emerged from a study of blood T cells in healthy people across ages. The authors ran a second PCR of about 6 to 11 cycles using a sample-barcoded 5' primer and a J-beta primer mix. TCRdb passed the 5' RACE reads through MiXCR, listing each CDR3 protein once. The top ten hold 7.7% of the sample, which has around 1,500,000 distinct CDR3 sequences, 28% seen once. The CDR3 totals 15 residues. CDR1 is DFQATT, CDR2 SNEGSKA, per germline (reference sequence). The sequence came from a woman aged 25 to 39 in good health. The source material was blood. This chain connects TRBV20-1 to TRBJ2-5; D possibly corresponds to TRBD1 (6 bases). The end of the DNA is better explained by TRBJ2-7, so the J call may be wrong. CDR3 coding DNA: TGCAGTGCTAGAGATCTCAAACAGGGTATCTACGAGCAGTACTTC. Protein sequence: CSARDLKQGIYEQYF.